This is a list of T cell receptor beta chains from one sample in a study of blood T cell repertoires in COVID-19. TCRdb's copy holds only in-frame clones and misses some; the assay was immunoSEQ multiplex PCR. The sample has 200,000 to 300,000 clones; 86% are singletons. Sequencing was carried out using peripheral blood. The receptor source for this set is a man between 40 and 49 years old who had recovered from COVID-19. CDR3s include the opening cysteine and the closing phenylalanine or tryptophan. A D gene is named only where the DNA matches it firmly. Some rows have no size entry. The others give once, few or many, or a class for an expanded clone.

J: TRBJ1-4; size: -; D: -; V: TRBV4-3; CDR3: CASSPGRAANEKLFF; DNA: TGCGCCAGCAGCCCAGGCAGGGCAGCTAATGAAAAACTGTTTTTT
J: TRBJ2-5; size: -; D: -; V: TRBV7-9; CDR3: CASSLAGTAPETQYF; DNA: TGTGCCAGCAGCTTAGCGGGGACTGCCCCGGAGACCCAGTACTTC
J: TRBJ2-7; size: -; D: -; V: TRBV3-1/TRBV3-2; CDR3: CASSPHSGSYEQYF; DNA: TGTGCCAGCAGCCCCCATAGCGGCTCCTACGAGCAGTACTTC
J: TRBJ2-2; size: -; D: TRBD1; V: TRBV2; CDR3: CASVRDRVTGELFF; DNA: TGTGCCAGCGTACGGGACAGGGTAACCGGGGAGCTGTTTTTT
J: TRBJ2-7; size: -; D: TRBD2; V: TRBV4-3; CDR3: CASSQGTSGAYEQYF; DNA: TGCGCCAGCAGCCAAGGGACTAGCGGAGCTTACGAGCAGTACTTC
J: TRBJ1-5; size: -; D: TRBD1; V: TRBV2; CDR3: CASSLGTVGNQPQHF; DNA: TGTGCCAGCAGCCTGGGGACAGTCGGAAATCAGCCCCAGCATTTT
J: TRBJ1-2; size: -; D: TRBD1; V: TRBV5-4; CDR3: CASSPTGTAYGYTF; DNA: TGTGCCAGCAGCCCGACCGGGACAGCCTATGGCTACACCTTC
J: TRBJ2-7; size: -; D: TRBD2; V: TRBV5-1; CDR3: CASSLIAGGRHEQYF; DNA: TGCGCCAGCAGCTTGATAGCGGGAGGGCGGCACGAGCAGTACTTC
J: TRBJ1-1; size: -; D: TRBD1; V: TRBV5-4; CDR3: CASSLARQGGNTEAFF; DNA: TGTGCCAGCAGCTTGGCGAGACAGGGTGGGAACACTGAAGCTTTCTTT
J: TRBJ1-4; size: -; D: -; V: TRBV29-1; CDR3: CSVTQGNEKLFF; DNA: TGCAGCGTTACCCAGGGGAATGAAAAACTGTTTTTT
J: TRBJ2-3; size: -; D: TRBD2; V: TRBV5-6; CDR3: CASSLEVAGGRTDTQYF; DNA: TGTGCCAGCAGCTTGGAGGTGGCGGGAGGGCGCACAGATACGCAGTATTTT
J: TRBJ1-5; size: -; D: -; V: TRBV19; CDR3: CASTKALGVNQPQHF; DNA: TGTGCCAGCACGAAAGCGTTAGGGGTCAATCAGCCCCAGCATTTT
J: TRBJ2-5; size: once; D: TRBD2; V: TRBV7-9; CDR3: CASSSIRLAGKETQYF; DNA: TGTGCCAGCAGCTCGATTCGACTAGCGGGGAAAGAGACCCAGTACTTC
J: TRBJ2-7; size: few; D: -; V: TRBV4-1; CDR3: CASSPRLGTSYEQYF; DNA: TGCGCCAGCAGCCCACGACTAGGGACCTCCTACGAGCAGTACTTC
J: TRBJ2-6; size: -; D: TRBD1; V: TRBV29-1; CDR3: CSVVERATGGSSGANVLTF; DNA: TGCAGCGTCGTAGAGAGGGCGACAGGGGGGTCGTCTGGGGCCAACGTCCTGACTTTC
J: TRBJ2-5; size: -; D: TRBD2; V: TRBV2; CDR3: CASSGSGRGGETQYF; DNA: TGTGCCAGCAGTGGTAGCGGGAGGGGAGGAGAGACCCAGTACTTC
J: TRBJ2-5; size: -; D: TRBD2; V: TRBV7-9; CDR3: CASSPRASGLQETQYF; DNA: TGTGCCAGCAGCCCTAGGGCTAGCGGGCTCCAAGAGACCCAGTACTTC
J: TRBJ1-2; size: -; D: TRBD1; V: TRBV27; CDR3: CASSSYRDSLNYGYTF; DNA: TGTGCCAGCAGTTCATACCGGGACAGCCTAAACTATGGCTACACCTTC
J: TRBJ1-1; size: once; D: TRBD1; V: TRBV5-1; CDR3: CASSALRGTGNTEAFF; DNA: TGCGCCAGCAGCGCCCTGAGGGGGACAGGGAACACTGAAGCTTTCTTT
J: TRBJ2-5; size: -; D: -; V: TRBV4-3; CDR3: CASSQTTDSIQYF; DNA: TGCGCCAGCAGCCAAACCACGGACTCCATCCAGTACTTC
J: TRBJ2-7; size: once; D: TRBD1; V: TRBV10-2; CDR3: CASGQTRDREYEQYF; DNA: TGCGCCAGCGGCCAAACTCGGGACAGGGAGTACGAGCAGTACTTC
J: TRBJ2-5; size: -; D: TRBD1; V: TRBV6-2/TRBV6-3; CDR3: CASSYSWDRDRETQYF; DNA: TGTGCCAGCAGTTACTCTTGGGACAGGGATAGGGAGACCCAGTACTTC
J: TRBJ1-1; size: -; D: -; V: TRBV5-1; CDR3: CASSSTGLNTEAFF; DNA: TGCGCCAGCAGCAGTACAGGGTTGAACACTGAAGCTTTCTTT
J: TRBJ2-3; size: -; D: TRBD2; V: TRBV4-3; CDR3: CASSQDLLSGGAPDTQYF; DNA: TGCGCCAGCAGCCAAGATCTGCTCAGCGGGGGGGCTCCAGATACGCAGTATTTT
J: TRBJ1-5; size: -; D: TRBD1; V: TRBV30; CDR3: CAWTLTGTGQPQHF; DNA: TGTGCCTGGACCCTTACGGGGACAGGTCAGCCCCAGCATTTT
J: TRBJ1-2; size: -; D: TRBD1; V: TRBV2; CDR3: CAGNRGLGYGYTF; DNA: TGTGCCGGCAACAGGGGGCTGGGCTATGGCTACACCTTC
J: TRBJ2-7; size: -; D: -; V: TRBV6-2/TRBV6-3; CDR3: CASSYPRGWDEQYF; DNA: TGTGCCAGCAGTTACCCCAGAGGATGGGACGAGCAGTACTTC
J: TRBJ1-6; size: -; D: -; V: TRBV5-1; CDR3: CASSLGRSGNSPLHF; DNA: TGCGCCAGCAGCTTGGGCAGGTCTGGGAATTCACCCCTCCACTTT
J: TRBJ1-3; size: -; D: TRBD1; V: TRBV5-1; CDR3: CASTLGQGAGNTIYF; DNA: TGCGCCAGCACCCTGGGACAGGGGGCTGGAAACACCATATATTTT
J: TRBJ2-4; size: -; D: -; V: TRBV2; CDR3: CASSEFIQYF; DNA: TGTGCCAGCAGCGAGTTCATTCAGTACTTC
J: TRBJ2-1; size: -; D: TRBD2; V: TRBV5-1; CDR3: CASSLGWTSGRGKQFF; DNA: TGCGCCAGCAGCTTGGGTTGGACTAGCGGCCGGGGGAAGCAGTTCTTC
J: TRBJ2-7; size: -; D: TRBD2; V: TRBV7-8; CDR3: CASSLALTSGRAIFTYEQYF; DNA: TGTGCCAGCAGCTTAGCCCTGACTAGCGGGAGGGCCATCTTTACCTACGAGCAGTACTTC
J: TRBJ2-1; size: -; D: -; V: TRBV7-3; CDR3: CASSPQGYNEQFF; DNA: TGTGCCAGCAGCCCCCAGGGGTACAATGAGCAGTTCTTC
J: TRBJ1-2; size: -; D: TRBD1; V: TRBV27; CDR3: CASSFRDRGHGYTF; DNA: TGTGCCAGCAGTTTTAGGGACAGGGGGCATGGCTACACCTTC
J: TRBJ2-1; size: many; D: -; V: TRBV9; CDR3: CASSYRAGSYNEQFF; DNA: TGTGCCAGCAGCTATCGAGCGGGTTCCTACAATGAGCAGTTCTTC
J: TRBJ2-1; size: -; D: -; V: TRBV9; CDR3: CASSLTSGYNEQFF; DNA: TGTGCCAGCAGCCTAACGTCGGGCTACAATGAGCAGTTCTTC
J: TRBJ2-7; size: once; D: -; V: TRBV7-6; CDR3: CASSVSSAGSYEQYF; DNA: TGTGCCAGCAGCGTCAGTTCGGCGGGCTCCTACGAGCAGTACTTC
J: TRBJ2-2; size: few; D: -; V: TRBV2; CDR3: CASSEGLGGGSTGELFF; DNA: TGTGCCAGCAGTGAAGGTCTTGGTGGGGGCAGCACCGGGGAGCTGTTTTTT
J: TRBJ2-7; size: -; D: -; V: TRBV9; CDR3: CASSVSIGSGVDYEQYF; DNA: TGTGCCAGCAGCGTTAGTATTGGGTCAGGGGTGGACTACGAGCAGTACTTC
J: TRBJ2-3; size: -; D: TRBD1; V: TRBV7-9; CDR3: CASNRGADTQYF; DNA: TGTGCCAGCAACAGGGGGGCAGATACGCAGTATTTT
J: TRBJ2-3; size: -; D: -; V: TRBV7-2; CDR3: CASRLTGAADTQYF; DNA: TGTGCCAGCAGACTAACAGGTGCAGCAGATACGCAGTATTTT
J: TRBJ2-2; size: -; D: -; V: TRBV19; CDR3: CASIRRITGELFF; DNA: TGTGCCAGTATTAGGAGGATAACCGGGGAGCTGTTTTTT
J: TRBJ2-7; size: -; D: -; V: TRBV18; CDR3: CASSSQVGGEQYF; DNA: TGTGCCAGCTCATCGCAGGTGGGGGGCGAGCAGTACTTC
J: TRBJ2-7; size: -; D: -; V: TRBV29-1; CDR3: CSVATGPSYEQYF; DNA: TGCAGCGTTGCGACAGGACCCTCCTACGAGCAGTACTTC
J: TRBJ2-7; size: -; D: TRBD2; V: TRBV6-6; CDR3: CASRSRGGSYEQYF; DNA: TGTGCCAGCAGGTCCCGGGGGGGTTCCTACGAGCAGTACTTC
J: TRBJ2-1; size: -; D: -; V: TRBV4-1; CDR3: CASSQASGPSYNEQFF; DNA: TGCGCCAGCAGCCAAGCCAGCGGGCCCTCCTACAATGAGCAGTTCTTC
J: TRBJ1-2; size: -; D: -; V: TRBV9; CDR3: CASSFPGRGYTF; DNA: TGTGCCAGCAGCTTCCCTGGGCGTGGCTACACCTTC
J: TRBJ2-7; size: -; D: -; V: TRBV12-3/TRBV12-4; CDR3: CASLRGGEQYF; DNA: TGTGCCAGCCTGAGAGGTGGCGAGCAGTACTTC
J: TRBJ1-5; size: few; D: -; V: TRBV6-6; CDR3: CASSYSGEGQPQHF; DNA: TGTGCCAGCAGTTACTCGGGAGAGGGACAGCCCCAGCATTTT
J: TRBJ1-4; size: -; D: -; V: TRBV5-6; CDR3: CASSLLSGEKLFF; DNA: TGTGCCAGCAGCTTGTTGTCAGGGGAAAAACTGTTTTTT
J: TRBJ2-5; size: -; D: -; V: TRBV7-7; CDR3: CASSLTTGRGETQYF; DNA: TGTGCCAGCAGCTTAACGACAGGGCGGGGAGAGACCCAGTACTTC
J: TRBJ1-5; size: once; D: TRBD1; V: TRBV5-8; CDR3: CASSSGQGDQPQHF; DNA: TGTGCCAGCAGTTCCGGACAGGGAGATCAGCCCCAGCATTTT
J: TRBJ2-3; size: -; D: TRBD2; V: TRBV7-6; CDR3: CASSAATGGAVDTQYF; DNA: TGTGCCAGCAGCGCGGCAACCGGGGGGGCTGTAGATACGCAGTATTTT
J: TRBJ2-1; size: -; D: TRBD1; V: TRBV5-1; CDR3: CASSPVGQGIRDNEQFF; DNA: TGCGCCAGCAGCCCGGTTGGACAGGGGATTCGCGATAATGAGCAGTTCTTC